This TCR beta chain is from a study of PD-1 blockade in mismatch repair-deficient tumors. Study as a whole: All were previously treated, progressing patients with some twelve mismatch repair-deficient cancer types. Regarding the study as a whole: After pembrolizumab, tumor-resident clones rose rapidly, then generally contracted before radiologic responses.

TCRdb keeps only in-frame clones here, not all; method: immunoSEQ multiplex PCR. The sample contains under 95,000 clones, approximately 84% of which appear only once. To note about this clone: The target antigen is unknown.

PCR or immunohistochemistry showed mismatch repair deficiency in every enrolled patient. TCR sequencing covered a few patients who responded to pembrolizumab. Unmatched junction bases numbered 8, after V lost 7 bases and J lost 8 bases. The CDR3 is 14 residues long. CDR1 LGHNT and CDR2 FRNRAP come from the germline V gene. The TCR sequence derives from an adult with mismatch repair-deficient cancer. The V call is TRBV12-5, the J call TRBJ2-1; 10 positions match TRBD2. The specimen was peripheral blood, collected 12 weeks after starting pembrolizumab. CDR3 protein: CASELAGTVYEQFF. As DNA, the CDR3 is TGTGCTAGTGAACTAGCGGGAACAGTCTATGAGCAGTTCTTC. Full variable domain (rest looked up from reference TRBV12-5 and TRBJ2-1): DARVTQTPRHKVTEMGQEVTMRCQPILGHNTVFWYRQTMMQGLELLAYFRNRAPLDDSGMPKDRFSAEMPDATLATLKIQPSEPRDSAVYFCASELAGTVYEQFFGPGTRLTVL.